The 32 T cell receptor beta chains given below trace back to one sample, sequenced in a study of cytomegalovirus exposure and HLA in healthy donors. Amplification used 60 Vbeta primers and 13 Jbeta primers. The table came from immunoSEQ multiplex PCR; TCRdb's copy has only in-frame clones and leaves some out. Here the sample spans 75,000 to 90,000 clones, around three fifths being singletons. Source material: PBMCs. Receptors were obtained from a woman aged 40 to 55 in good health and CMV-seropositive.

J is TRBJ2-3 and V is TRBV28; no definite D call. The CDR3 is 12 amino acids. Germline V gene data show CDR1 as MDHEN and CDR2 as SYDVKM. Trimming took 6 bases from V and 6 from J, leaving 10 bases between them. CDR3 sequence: CASRGPADTQYF. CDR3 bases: TGTGCCAGCAGGGGTCCAGCGGATACGCAGTATTTT.

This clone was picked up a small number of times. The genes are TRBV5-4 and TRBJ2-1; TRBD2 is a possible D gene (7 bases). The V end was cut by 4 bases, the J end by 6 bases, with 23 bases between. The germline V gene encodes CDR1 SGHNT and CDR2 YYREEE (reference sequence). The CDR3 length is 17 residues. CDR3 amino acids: CASSRGGWGGVGNEQFF. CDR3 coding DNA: TGTGCCAGCAGCAGAGGGGGGTGGGGGGGAGTGGGCAATGAGCAGTTCTTC.

The CDR3 spells CSVKRWGPGGYNEQFF. CDR3 nucleotides: TGCAGCGTTAAACGTTGGGGGCCAGGGGGCTACAATGAGCAGTTCTTC. This chain uses TRBV29-1 with TRBJ2-1, with 7 bases that match TRBD1. The CDR3 length is 16 residues. The ends lost 5 bases at V and 3 bases at J; junction bases unmatched: 13. The V gene's germline CDR1 is SQVTM and CDR2 ANQGSEA.

CDR3 in DNA: TGCGCCAGCAGCTCAGGACTAATTCAAGAGACCCAGTACTTC. This gives the protein CASSSGLIQETQYF. This chain joins TRBV5-1 and TRBJ2-5, with D perhaps TRBD2 (6 bases). The CDR3 spans 14 residues. Germline-derived CDR1 and CDR2 are SGHRS and YFSETQ. V lost 3 bases to trimming and J lost 2 bases, with 11 bases between them.

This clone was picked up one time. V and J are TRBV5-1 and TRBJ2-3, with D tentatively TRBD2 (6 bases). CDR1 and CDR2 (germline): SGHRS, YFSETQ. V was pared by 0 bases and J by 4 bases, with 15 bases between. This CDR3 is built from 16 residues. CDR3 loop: CASSLGGGMGADTQYF. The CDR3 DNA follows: TGCGCCAGCAGCTTGGGAGGAGGGATGGGCGCAGATACGCAGTATTTT.

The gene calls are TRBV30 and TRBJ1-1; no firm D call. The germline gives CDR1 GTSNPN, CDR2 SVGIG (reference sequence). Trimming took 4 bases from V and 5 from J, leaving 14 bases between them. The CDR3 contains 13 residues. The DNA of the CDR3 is TGTGCCTGGACTGCAACCTTTCGGACTGAAGCTTTCTTT. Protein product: CAWTATFRTEAFF.

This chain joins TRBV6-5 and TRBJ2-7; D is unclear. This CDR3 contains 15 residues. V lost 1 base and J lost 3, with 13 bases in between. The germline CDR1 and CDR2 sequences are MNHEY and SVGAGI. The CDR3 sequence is CASSYFAVSRYEQYF. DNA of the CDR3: TGTGCCAGCAGTTACTTCGCCGTGAGTCGCTACGAGCAGTACTTC.

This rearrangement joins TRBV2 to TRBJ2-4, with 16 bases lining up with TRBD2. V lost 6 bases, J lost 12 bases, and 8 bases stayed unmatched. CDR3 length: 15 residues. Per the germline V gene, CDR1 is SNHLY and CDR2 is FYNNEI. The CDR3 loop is CASSSGTSGRAAQYF. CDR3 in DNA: TGTGCCAGCAGCAGCGGGACTAGCGGGAGGGCCGCTCAGTACTTC.

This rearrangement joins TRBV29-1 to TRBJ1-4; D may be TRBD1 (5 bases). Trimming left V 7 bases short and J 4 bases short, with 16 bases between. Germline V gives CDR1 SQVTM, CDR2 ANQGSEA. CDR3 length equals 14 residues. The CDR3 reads CSAGGTGGNEKLFF. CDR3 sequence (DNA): TGCAGCGCCGGGGGGACGGGAGGTAATGAAAAACTGTTTTTT.

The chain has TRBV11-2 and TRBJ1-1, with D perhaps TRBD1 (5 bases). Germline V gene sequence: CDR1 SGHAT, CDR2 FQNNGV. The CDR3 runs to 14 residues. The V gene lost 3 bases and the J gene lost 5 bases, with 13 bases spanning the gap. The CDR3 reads CASSFWGAKTEAFF. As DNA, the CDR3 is TGTGCCAGCAGCTTTTGGGGCGCGAAAACTGAAGCTTTCTTT.

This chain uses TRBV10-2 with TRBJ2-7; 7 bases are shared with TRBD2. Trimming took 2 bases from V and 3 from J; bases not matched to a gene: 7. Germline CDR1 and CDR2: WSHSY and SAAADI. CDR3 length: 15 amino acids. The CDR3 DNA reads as TGCGCCAGCAGTGAGCGCACGGGAGGCCTCTACGAGCAGTACTTC. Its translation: CASSERTGGLYEQYF.

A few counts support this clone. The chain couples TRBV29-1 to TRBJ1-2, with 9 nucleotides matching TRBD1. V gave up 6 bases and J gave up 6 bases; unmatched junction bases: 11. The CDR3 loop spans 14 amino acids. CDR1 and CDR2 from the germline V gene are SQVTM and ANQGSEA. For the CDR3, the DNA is TGCAGCGTATTACAACAGGGGGCGGGGGATGGCTACACCTTC. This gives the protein CSVLQQGAGDGYTF.

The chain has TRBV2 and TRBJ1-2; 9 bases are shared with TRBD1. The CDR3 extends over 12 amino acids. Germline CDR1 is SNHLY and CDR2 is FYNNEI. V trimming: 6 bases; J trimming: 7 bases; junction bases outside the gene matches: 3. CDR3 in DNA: TGTGCCAGCAGGGACAGGGGAGGTGGCTACACCTTC. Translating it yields CASRDRGGGYTF.

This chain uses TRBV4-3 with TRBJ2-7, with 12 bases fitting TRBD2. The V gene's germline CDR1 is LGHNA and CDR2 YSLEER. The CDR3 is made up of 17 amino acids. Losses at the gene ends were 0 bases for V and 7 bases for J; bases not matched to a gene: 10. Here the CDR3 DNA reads TGCGCCAGCAGCCAAGATGGGCTAGCGGGAGGGCCGGGGGAGCAGTACTTC. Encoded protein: CASSQDGLAGGPGEQYF.

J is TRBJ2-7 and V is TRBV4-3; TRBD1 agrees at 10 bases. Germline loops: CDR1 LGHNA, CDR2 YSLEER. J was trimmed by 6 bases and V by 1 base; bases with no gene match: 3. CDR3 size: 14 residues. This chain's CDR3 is CASSQGQGAVEQYF. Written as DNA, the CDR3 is TGCGCCAGCAGCCAAGGACAGGGGGCGGTCGAGCAGTACTTC.

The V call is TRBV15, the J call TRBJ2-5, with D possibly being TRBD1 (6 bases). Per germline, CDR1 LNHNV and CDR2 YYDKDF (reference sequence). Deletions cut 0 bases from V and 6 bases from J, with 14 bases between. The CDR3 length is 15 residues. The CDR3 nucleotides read TGTGCCACCAGCAGAGATTTGCAGGGGTGGCAGACCCAGTACTTC. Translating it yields CATSRDLQGWQTQYF. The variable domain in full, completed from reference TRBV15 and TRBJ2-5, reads DAMVIQNPRYQVTQFGKPVTLSCSQTLNHNVMYWYQQKSSQAPKLLFHYYDKDFNNEADTPDNFQSRRPNTSFCFLDIRSPGLGDTAMYLCATSRDLQGWQTQYFGPGTRLLVL.

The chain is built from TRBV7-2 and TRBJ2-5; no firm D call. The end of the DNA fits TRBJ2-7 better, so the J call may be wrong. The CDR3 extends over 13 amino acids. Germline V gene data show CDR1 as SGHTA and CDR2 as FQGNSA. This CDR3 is CASSLDSVYEQYF. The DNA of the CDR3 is TGTGCCAGCAGCTTAGACAGTGTTTACGAGCAGTACTTC.

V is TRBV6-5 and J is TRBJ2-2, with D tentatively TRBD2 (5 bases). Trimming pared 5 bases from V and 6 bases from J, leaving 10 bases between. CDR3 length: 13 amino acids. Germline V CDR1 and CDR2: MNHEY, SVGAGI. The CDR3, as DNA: TGTGCCAGCAGTCCGAGGGCTCCCGGGGAGCTGTTTTTT. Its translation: CASSPRAPGELFF.

The CDR3 bases are TGTGCCAGCAGCCAAGACAGGGCCCAAGGAGCTTTCTTT. Translation: CASSQDRAQGAFF. J is TRBJ1-1 and V is TRBV4-2; weak D call: TRBD1 (5 bases). Trimming pared 0 bases from V and 10 bases from J, leaving 12 bases between. The CDR3 is 13 amino acids. Looked up from germline, CDR1 is LGHNA and CDR2 is YNFKEQ.

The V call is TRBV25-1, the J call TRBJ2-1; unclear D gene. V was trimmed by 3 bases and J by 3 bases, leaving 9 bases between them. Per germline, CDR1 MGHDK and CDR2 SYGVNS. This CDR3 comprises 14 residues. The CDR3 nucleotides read TGTGCCAGCAGTGATGCTAACTTCTACAATGAGCAGTTCTTC. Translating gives CASSDANFYNEQFF.

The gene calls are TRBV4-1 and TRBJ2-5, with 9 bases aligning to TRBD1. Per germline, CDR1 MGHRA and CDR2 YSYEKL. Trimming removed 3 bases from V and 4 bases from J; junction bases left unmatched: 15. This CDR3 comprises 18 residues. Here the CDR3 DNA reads TGCGCCAGCAGCCACCCGAAAACCGGGACAGGGAGGGCAGAGACCCAGTACTTC. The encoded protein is CASSHPKTGTGRAETQYF.

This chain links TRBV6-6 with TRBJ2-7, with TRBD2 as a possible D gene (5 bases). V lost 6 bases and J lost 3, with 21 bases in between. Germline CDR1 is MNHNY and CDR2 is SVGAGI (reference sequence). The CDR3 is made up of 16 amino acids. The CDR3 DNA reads TGTGCCAGCAGCCTAATGACTGGACTGGTGAACTACGAGCAGTACTTC. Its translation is CASSLMTGLVNYEQYF.

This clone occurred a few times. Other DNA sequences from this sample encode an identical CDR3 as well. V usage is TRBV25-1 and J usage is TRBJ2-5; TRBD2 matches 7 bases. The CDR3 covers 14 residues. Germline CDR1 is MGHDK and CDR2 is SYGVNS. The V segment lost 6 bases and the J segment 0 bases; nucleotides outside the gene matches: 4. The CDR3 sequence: CASSERGHQETQYF. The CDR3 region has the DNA TGTGCCAGCAGCGAGCGGGGTCACCAAGAGACCCAGTACTTC.

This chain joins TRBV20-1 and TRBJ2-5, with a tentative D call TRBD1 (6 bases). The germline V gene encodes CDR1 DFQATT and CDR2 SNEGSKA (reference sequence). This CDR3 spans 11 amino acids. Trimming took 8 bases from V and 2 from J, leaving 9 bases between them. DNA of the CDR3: TGCAGTTTGACAGGTCAAGAGACCCAGTACTTC. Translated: CSLTGQETQYF.

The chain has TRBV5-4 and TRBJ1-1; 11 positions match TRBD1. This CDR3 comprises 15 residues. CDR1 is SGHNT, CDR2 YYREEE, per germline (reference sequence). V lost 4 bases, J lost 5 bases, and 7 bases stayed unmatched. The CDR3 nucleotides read TGTGCCAGCAGCGACGCGGGACAGGGGGAAACTGAAGCTTTCTTT. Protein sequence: CASSDAGQGETEAFF. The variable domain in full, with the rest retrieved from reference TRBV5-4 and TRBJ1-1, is ETGVTQSPTHLIKTRGQQVTLRCSSQSGHNTVSWYQQALGQGPQFIFQYYREEENGRGNFPPRFSGLQFPNYSSELNVNALELDDSALYLCASSDAGQGETEAFFGQGTRLTVV.

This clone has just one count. The CDR3 here is CASSQLTSGSSEQYF. CDR3 bases: TGTGCCAGCAGCCAACTGACTAGCGGGAGCTCCGAGCAGTACTTC. V usage is TRBV11-2 and J usage is TRBJ2-7; 12 bases are a match to TRBD2. After removal of 5 bases from V and 6 bases from J, the junction contained 8 bases not matched to a gene. The germline V gene has CDR1 SGHAT and CDR2 FQNNGV. The CDR3 sequence is 15 residues long.

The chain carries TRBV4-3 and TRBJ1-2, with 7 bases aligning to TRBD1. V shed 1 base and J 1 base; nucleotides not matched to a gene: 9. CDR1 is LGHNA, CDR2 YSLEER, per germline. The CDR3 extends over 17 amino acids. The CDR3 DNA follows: TGCGCCAGCAGCCAAGTCGGGGGAGACAGGGTTAACTATGGCTACACCTTC. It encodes CASSQVGGDRVNYGYTF.

CDR3 sequence (DNA): TGTGCCAGTAGGGACTCCGGTGGGCAGCCCCAGCATTTT. Amino acid sequence: CASRDSGGQPQHF. This chain links TRBV19 with TRBJ1-5; no reliable D call. This CDR3 is 13 amino acids long. With 6 bases removed from V and 7 bases from J, the gap between germline ends came to 13 bases. Germline V gene sequence: CDR1 LNHDA, CDR2 SQIVND (reference sequence). Combining the CDR3 with reference TRBV19 and TRBJ1-5 gives the whole variable domain DGGITQSPKYLFRKEGQNVTLSCEQNLNHDAMYWYRQDPGQGLRLIYYSQIVNDFQKGDIAEGYSVSREKKESFPLTVTSAQKNPTAFYLCASRDSGGQPQHFGDGTRLSIL.

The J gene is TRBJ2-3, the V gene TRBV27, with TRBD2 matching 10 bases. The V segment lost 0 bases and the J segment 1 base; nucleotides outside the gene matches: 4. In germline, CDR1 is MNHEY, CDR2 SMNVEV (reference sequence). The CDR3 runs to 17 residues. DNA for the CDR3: TGTGCCAGCAGTTTATCGATCCTAGCGGGAGGCACAGATACGCAGTATTTT. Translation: CASSLSILAGGTDTQYF.

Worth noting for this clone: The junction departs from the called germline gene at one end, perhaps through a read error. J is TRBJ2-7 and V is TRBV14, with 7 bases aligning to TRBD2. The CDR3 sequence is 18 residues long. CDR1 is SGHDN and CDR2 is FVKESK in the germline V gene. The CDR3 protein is CASSQEPASGGGSYEQYF. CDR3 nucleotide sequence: TGTGCTAGCAGCCAAGAGCCTGCTAGCGGCGGGGGATCCTACGAGCAGTACTTC.

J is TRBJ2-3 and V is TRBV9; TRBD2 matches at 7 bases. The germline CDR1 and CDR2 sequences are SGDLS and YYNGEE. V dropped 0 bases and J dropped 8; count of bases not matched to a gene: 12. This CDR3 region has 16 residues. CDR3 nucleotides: TGTGCCAGCAGCGTAGGAGAAGTATGGAGGGAGGGTACGCAGTATTTT. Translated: CASSVGEVWREGTQYF.

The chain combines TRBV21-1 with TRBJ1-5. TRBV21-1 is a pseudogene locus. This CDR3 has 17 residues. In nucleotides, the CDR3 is TGTGCCAGCAGCAAAGAAGGGGGGGATGGCAACAATCAGCCCCAGCATTTT. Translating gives CASSKEGGDGNNQPQHF.